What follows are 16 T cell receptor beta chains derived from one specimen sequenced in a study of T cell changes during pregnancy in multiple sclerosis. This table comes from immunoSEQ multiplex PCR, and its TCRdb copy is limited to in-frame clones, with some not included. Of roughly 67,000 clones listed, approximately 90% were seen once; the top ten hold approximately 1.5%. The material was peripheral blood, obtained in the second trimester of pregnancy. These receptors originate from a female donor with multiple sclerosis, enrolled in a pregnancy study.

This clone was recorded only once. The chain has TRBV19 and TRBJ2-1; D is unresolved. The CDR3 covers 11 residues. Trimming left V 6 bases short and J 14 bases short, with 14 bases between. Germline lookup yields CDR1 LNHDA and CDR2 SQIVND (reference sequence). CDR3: CASRLSVVEFF. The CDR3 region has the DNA TGTGCCAGTAGGCTTTCGGTCGTGGAGTTCTTC.

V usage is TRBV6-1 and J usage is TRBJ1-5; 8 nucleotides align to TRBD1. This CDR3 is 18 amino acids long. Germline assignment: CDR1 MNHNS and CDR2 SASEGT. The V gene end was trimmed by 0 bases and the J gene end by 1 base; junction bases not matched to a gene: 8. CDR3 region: CASSEARTGPVSNQPQHF. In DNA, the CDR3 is TGTGCCAGCAGTGAAGCCCGGACAGGGCCGGTCAGCAATCAGCCCCAGCATTTT.

Here the CDR3 DNA reads TGCGCCAGCAGCCAAGATGGAGGGTCCTATGGCTACACCTTC. It specifies CASSQDGGSYGYTF. V is TRBV4-3 and J is TRBJ1-2; D ambiguous. The V gene's germline CDR1 is LGHNA and CDR2 YSLEER. CDR3 length: 14 amino acids. Trimming cost V 0 bases and J 4 bases, with 9 bases left between them.

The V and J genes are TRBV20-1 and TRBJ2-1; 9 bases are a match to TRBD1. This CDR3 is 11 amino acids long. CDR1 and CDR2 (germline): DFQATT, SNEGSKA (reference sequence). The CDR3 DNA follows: TGCAGGGGACAGGGTGGGAATGAGCAGTTCTTC. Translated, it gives CRGQGGNEQFF.

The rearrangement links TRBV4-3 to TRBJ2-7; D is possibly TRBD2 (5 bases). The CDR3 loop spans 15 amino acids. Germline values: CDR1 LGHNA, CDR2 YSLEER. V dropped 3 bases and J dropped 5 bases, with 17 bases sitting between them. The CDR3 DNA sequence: TGCGCCAGCAGCCAGAGGTCTTCGGGGTTACACGAGCAGTACTTC. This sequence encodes CASSQRSSGLHEQYF.

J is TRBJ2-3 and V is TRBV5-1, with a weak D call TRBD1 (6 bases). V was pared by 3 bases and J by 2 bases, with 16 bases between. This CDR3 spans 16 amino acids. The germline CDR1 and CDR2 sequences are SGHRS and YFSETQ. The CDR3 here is CASSSVFGTTTDTQYF. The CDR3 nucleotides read TGCGCCAGCAGCTCAGTTTTCGGGACAACCACAGATACGCAGTATTTT.

The CDR3, as DNA: TGTGCCGGGGCAGGGGATAACTATGGCTACACCTTC. Amino acid sequence: CAGAGDNYGYTF. The rearrangement links TRBV6-4 to TRBJ1-2; a possible D gene is TRBD1 (6 bases). The CDR3 is 12 amino acids. The V and J ends lost 11 bases and 1 base respectively, with 11 bases between them. Germline-derived CDR1 and CDR2 are MRHNA and SNTAGT.

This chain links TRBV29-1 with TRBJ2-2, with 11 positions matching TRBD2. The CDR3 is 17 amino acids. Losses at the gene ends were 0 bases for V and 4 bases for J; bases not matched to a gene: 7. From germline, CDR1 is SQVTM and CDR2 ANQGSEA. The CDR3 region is CSVEDATSGKGTGELFF. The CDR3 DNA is TGCAGCGTTGAAGATGCGACTAGCGGGAAGGGCACCGGGGAGCTGTTTTTT.

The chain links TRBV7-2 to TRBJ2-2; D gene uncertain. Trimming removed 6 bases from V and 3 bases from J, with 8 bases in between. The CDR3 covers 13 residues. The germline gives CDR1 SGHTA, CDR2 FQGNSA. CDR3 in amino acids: CASSSLDTGELFF. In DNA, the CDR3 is TGTGCCAGCAGTTCCCTAGACACCGGGGAGCTGTTTTTT.

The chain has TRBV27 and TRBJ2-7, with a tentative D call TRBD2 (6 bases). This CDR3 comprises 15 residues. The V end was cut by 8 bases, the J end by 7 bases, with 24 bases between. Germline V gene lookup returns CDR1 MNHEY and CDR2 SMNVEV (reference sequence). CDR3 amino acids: CASSGPGTLFREQYF. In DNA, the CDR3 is TGTGCCAGCTCTGGGCCCGGGACTCTTTTTAGGGAGCAGTACTTC.

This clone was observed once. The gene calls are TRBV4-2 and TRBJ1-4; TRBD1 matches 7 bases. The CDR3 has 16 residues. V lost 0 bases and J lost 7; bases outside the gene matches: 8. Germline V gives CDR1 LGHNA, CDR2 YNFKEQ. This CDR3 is CASSQDSGGGVEKLFF. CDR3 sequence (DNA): TGTGCCAGCAGCCAAGACAGTGGAGGGGGCGTTGAAAAACTGTTTTTT.

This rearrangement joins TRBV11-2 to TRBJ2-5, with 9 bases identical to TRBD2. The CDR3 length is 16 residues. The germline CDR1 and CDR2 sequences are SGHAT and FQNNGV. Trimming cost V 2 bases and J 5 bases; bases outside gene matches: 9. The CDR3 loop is CASSLHSSGNGETQYF. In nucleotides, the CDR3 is TGTGCCAGCAGCTTACACTCTAGCGGGAACGGGGAGACCCAGTACTTC.

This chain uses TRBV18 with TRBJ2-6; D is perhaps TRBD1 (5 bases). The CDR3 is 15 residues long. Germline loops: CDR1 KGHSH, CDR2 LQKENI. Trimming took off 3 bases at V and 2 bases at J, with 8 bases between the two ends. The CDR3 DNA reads TGTGCCAGCTCACCCAGGGATACTGGGGCCAACGTCCTGACTTTC. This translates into CASSPRDTGANVLTF.

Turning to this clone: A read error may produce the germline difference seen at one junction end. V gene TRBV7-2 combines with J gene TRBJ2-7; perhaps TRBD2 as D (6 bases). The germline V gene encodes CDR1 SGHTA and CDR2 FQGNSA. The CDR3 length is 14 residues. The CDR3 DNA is TGTGCCAGCACCTTATATGGGGGGATCTACGAGCAGTACTTC. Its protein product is CASTLYGGIYEQYF. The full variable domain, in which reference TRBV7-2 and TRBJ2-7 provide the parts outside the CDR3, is GAGVSQSPSNKVTEKGKDVELRCDPISGHTALYWYRQSLGQGLEFLIYFQGNSAPDKSGLPSDRFSAERTGGSVSTLTIQRTQQEDSAVYLCASTLYGGIYEQYFGPGTRLTVT.

The DNA of the CDR3 is TGTGCCAGCAGTGTGGACAGGGCGGAGAGTTATGGCTACACCTTC. This encodes CASSVDRAESYGYTF. The chain joins TRBV7-2 to TRBJ1-2, with 8 positions matching TRBD1. There are 15 residues in the CDR3. The germline V gene encodes CDR1 SGHTA and CDR2 FQGNSA. Trimming removed 6 bases from V and 5 bases from J; junction bases left unmatched: 11.

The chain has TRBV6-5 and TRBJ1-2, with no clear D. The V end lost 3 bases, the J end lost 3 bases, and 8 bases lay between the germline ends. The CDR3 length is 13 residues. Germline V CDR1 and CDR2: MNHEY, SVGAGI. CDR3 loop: CASSYVRDYGYTF. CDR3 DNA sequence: TGTGCCAGCAGTTATGTACGGGACTATGGCTACACCTTC.